The 11 T cell receptor beta chains listed next were all sequenced from one sample in a study of molecular identifiers for immune sequencing clone quantification. A single record per CDR3 protein comes from TCRdb applying MiXCR to the PCR reads. Found here are some 10,000 distinct CDR3 sequences, around 17% of them singletons; the top ten hold about 2.1%. The specimen sequenced was naive CD8+ T cells from blood, with Jurkat cell RNA spiked in. Subset specified: FACS-sorted CD8+CD4-CCR7+CD45RA+ naive T cells. These receptors originate from a human donor in good health. Some libraries in this study had Jurkat cell RNA spiked in.

This clonotype was detected ten times or more. V is TRBV14 and J is TRBJ2-3, with D perhaps TRBD2 (5 bases). Germline lookup yields CDR1 SGHDN and CDR2 FVKESK. The CDR3 runs 15 residues. The V and J ends lost 0 bases and 4 bases respectively, with 11 bases between them. CDR3 residues: CASSQDISVADTQYF. As DNA, the CDR3 is TGTGCCAGCAGCCAAGATATTAGCGTCGCAGATACGCAGTATTTT.

The sample holds many counts of this clonotype. This CDR3 is CASSLSPSRITDTQYF. DNA of the CDR3: TGTGCCAGCAGCCTCTCGCCTAGCCGAATCACAGATACGCAGTATTTT. The chain carries TRBV11-2 and TRBJ2-3, with a possible D match to TRBD2 (5 bases). The CDR3 extends over 16 amino acids. CDR1 and CDR2 from the germline V gene are SGHAT and FQNNGV. V lost 5 bases to trimming and J lost 2 bases, with 17 bases between them.

Note on this clonotype: This CDR3 fails to terminate in the conserved phenylalanine or tryptophan, so it likely reflects a read error. This sequence joins TRBV7-9 and TRBJ2-3; 7 bases fit TRBD1. Germline values: CDR1 SEHNR, CDR2 FQNEAQ (reference sequence). CDR3 length: 16 amino acids. The CDR3 sequence is CASSPRDSHSTDTQYS. CDR3 bases: TGTGCCAGCAGCCCTCGGGACAGTCATAGCACAGACACGCAGTATTCT.

This clonotype occurred a few times. A much larger clone lies one base from this, so it may be a read error. The chain carries TRBV4-2 and TRBJ2-7, with 7 positions matching TRBD1. The CDR3 runs 15 residues. Germline V gene data show CDR1 as LGHNA and CDR2 as YNFKEQ. The V and J ends lost 0 bases and 3 bases, in that order; junction bases with no gene match: 5. The CDR3 loop is CASSQDASGGYEQYF. In DNA form, the CDR3 reads TGTGCCAGCAGCCAAGATGCGTCAGGGGGCTACGAGCAGTACTTC.

On this clonotype itself: This sequence may be a read error, since a much larger clone differs from it by one base. Lacking the conserved final phenylalanine or tryptophan, this CDR3 likely reflects a read error. Because the CDR3's place on the DNA is in doubt, the DNA is left out and the CDR3 is given as listed by TCRdb. CDR3 in amino acids: CASSLPPLS. This chain connects TRBV6-1 to TRBJ1-1. Looked up from germline, CDR1 is MNHNS and CDR2 is SASEGT. The CDR3 sequence runs 9 residues, both termini included.

This clonotype rates as medium-sized. The chain links TRBV29-1 to TRBJ2-7, with 10 bases lining up with TRBD1. The germline gives CDR1 SQVTM, CDR2 ANQGSEA. The ends lost 4 bases at V and 5 bases at J; junction bases unmatched: 2. The CDR3 loop spans 12 amino acids. CDR3 DNA sequence: TGCAGCGTTGCGGGACAGGGGAACGAGCAGTACTTC. Translated: CSVAGQGNEQYF.

This clonotype was counted ten times or more. The chain joins TRBV10-3 to TRBJ1-2; D remains ambiguous. CDR3 length equals 16 residues. Germline CDR1 ENHRY, CDR2 SYGVKD. The V end lost 0 bases, the J end lost 0 bases, and 11 bases lay between the germline ends. DNA of the CDR3: TGTGCCATCAGTGAGTCGTATACAGAAGCTAACTATGGCTACACCTTC. It yields the protein CAISESYTEANYGYTF.

This clonotype is labeled as medium-sized. The chain combines TRBV10-3 with TRBJ2-5; D uncertain. Germline V gives CDR1 ENHRY, CDR2 SYGVKD. The CDR3 extends over 18 amino acids. The germline V and J ends were trimmed by 1 base and 1 base, with 19 bases remaining between them. The CDR3 protein is CAISEFSGLARSQETQYF. DNA for the CDR3: TGTGCCATCAGTGAGTTCTCGGGCCTGGCGCGGTCCCAAGAGACCCAGTACTTC.

This clonotype is medium-sized by share. V is TRBV29-1 and J is TRBJ2-7, with D perhaps assigned TRBD1 or TRBD2 (6 bases each). Germline V gene lookup returns CDR1 SQVTM and CDR2 ANQGSEA. V gave up 4 bases and J gave up 4 bases, with 11 bases separating them. The CDR3 runs to 12 residues. CDR3 loop: CSVATGRYEQYF. The CDR3 DNA reads as TGCAGCGTTGCCACAGGGAGGTACGAGCAGTACTTC.

This clonotype has a handful of counts. Being one base from a much bigger clone, this may be a read error. The CDR3 loop reads CASSPTGEGYTF. CDR3 in DNA: TGTGCCAGCAGCCCGACAGGGGAGGGCTACACCTTC. The chain joins TRBV14 to TRBJ1-2; TRBD1 aligns across 8 bases. Germline-derived CDR1 and CDR2 are SGHDN and FVKESK. V was clipped by 4 bases and J by 8 bases; unmatched bases: 3. The CDR3 has 12 residues.

The table lists this clonotype with a count of one. This rearrangement joins TRBV12-3 or TRBV12-4 to TRBJ2-5; D uncertain. V was trimmed by 7 bases and J by 7 bases, leaving 16 bases between them. The CDR3 length is 13 residues. Here the CDR3 reads CASNSSRWATQYF. CDR3 sequence (DNA): TGTGCCAGCAATTCGAGCCGGTGGGCGACCCAGTACTTC.